The T cell receptor beta chain described here comes from a study of shared clonotypes between healthy human individuals. The wider study: The composition of the donors was a couple of women and three men aged 18 to 49. Per donor, CD8 memory used one plate, CD8 naive used two, CD4 memory used three and CD4 naive used three. Findings and limits, study-wide: About 5% of naive CD4 clonotypes were shared across four donors.

The CDR3 loop spans 15 amino acids. Germline CDR1 reads SSHAT; CDR2 reads FNYEAQ (reference sequence). Template for every sorted-subset replicate PCR totaled about 0.2 ug DNA, 25,000 to 35,000 T cell genomes. Some clones are missing from TCRdb's copy, which holds only in-frame ones; the method was immunoSEQ multiplex PCR. The sample lists roughly 2.5 million clones; over 85% were seen once. A remark on this clone: Its antigen remains unknown. An end of the junction does not agree with germline; a read error may underlie this.

The sample comprised naive CD4+ T cells sorted from blood. The subset was: CD45RA+ positively selected. This clonotype was obtained from a man younger than 35 in good health. The chain employs TRBV7-7 and TRBJ2-5; 9 nucleotides line up with TRBD1. CDR3 loop: CASSAGQGLVETQYF. CDR3 in DNA: TGTGCTAGCAGCGCCGGACAGGGGCTAGTAGAGACCCAGTACTTC.